The 20 T cell receptor beta chains below were found in one sample sequenced in a study of blood T cells in healthy people across ages. Using a J-beta primer mix together with a sample-barcoded 5' primer, a second PCR was run for roughly 6 to 11 cycles. TCRdb reprocessed the 5' RACE reads with MiXCR, giving one entry per CDR3 protein. The sample records hundreds of thousands of distinct CDR3 sequences, more than 25% being singletons. Source material: blood. Receptor source: an elderly woman in good health.

For the CDR3, the DNA is TGTGCCAGTAGTAAGGGTGGAATGGGTTCACCCCTCCACTTT. Amino acids: CASSKGGMGSPLHF. The chain recombines TRBV19 with TRBJ1-6; no clear D. V was trimmed by 4 bases and J by 9 bases, leaving 13 bases between them. The germline V gene encodes CDR1 LNHDA and CDR2 SQIVND (reference sequence). This CDR3 has 14 residues.

This clonotype was seen ten or more times. This sequence joins TRBV4-1 and TRBJ2-5; D possibly uses TRBD1 or TRBD2 (6 bases each). CDR3 length equals 16 residues. V was trimmed by 0 bases and J by 5 bases, leaving 16 bases between them. CDR1 and CDR2 (germline): MGHRA, YSYEKL. CDR3 DNA sequence: TGCGCCAGCAGCCAAGATGCCGAGGGGGGCTGGGAGACCCAGTACTTC. Its translation: CASSQDAEGGWETQYF.

The chain couples TRBV30 to TRBJ1-2; no definite D call. Trimming cost V 4 bases and J 7 bases, with 13 bases left between them. The CDR3 sequence is 12 residues long. In germline, CDR1 is GTSNPN, CDR2 SVGIG (reference sequence). The CDR3 region is CAWKGSARGYTF. Written as DNA, the CDR3 is TGTGCCTGGAAGGGTTCGGCTCGTGGCTACACCTTC.

This clonotype was seen repeatedly, ten times or more. Compared with germline, one end of the junction differs, possibly owing to a read error. The CDR3 protein is CASSLTTETQYF. The DNA for the CDR3 is TGTGCCAGCAGCTTGACCACAGAGACCCAGTACTTC. J is TRBJ2-5 and V is TRBV5-1; D uncertain. Looked up from germline, CDR1 is SGHRS and CDR2 is YFSETQ. CDR3 length equals 12 residues.

A word on this clonotype: A single base separates this from a much larger clone, so it may be a read error. The chain combines TRBV12-3 or TRBV12-4 with TRBJ2-3; D gene unclear. The CDR3 extends over 13 amino acids. The V end lost 1 base, the J end lost 4 bases, and 6 bases lay between the germline ends. CDR3 region: CASSLGVADTQYF. For the CDR3, the DNA is TGTGCCAGCAGTTTAGGGGTCGCAGATACGCAGTATTTT.

This clonotype was observed a single time. Possible read error: a much larger clone is one base away. The rearrangement links TRBV12-3 or TRBV12-4 to TRBJ2-3; D perhaps matches TRBD2 (5 bases). The CDR3 extends over 14 amino acids. DNA for the CDR3: TGTGCCGGCAGTTCCAGACTATTCACAGATACGCAGTATTTT. This codes for CAGSSRLFTDTQYF.

As regards this clonotype: This sequence may be a read error, since a much larger clone differs from it by one base. The V call is TRBV20-1, the J call TRBJ1-4; D possibly corresponds to TRBD1 (5 bases). Germline V CDR1 and CDR2: DFQATT, SNEGSKA (reference sequence). The CDR3 length is 14 residues. The CDR3 DNA sequence: TGCAGTGCTAGCAGGGAAGAGCCTGGTGAAAAACGGTTTTTT. It yields the protein CSASREEPGEKRFF.

In regard to this clonotype: A much larger clone lies a single base off, so this may be a read error. V usage is TRBV6-5 and J usage is TRBJ2-1; 9 nucleotides match TRBD1. The CDR3 spans 15 residues. The germline gives CDR1 MNHEY, CDR2 SVGAGI. V was pared by 5 bases and J by 6 bases, with 8 bases of the junction left unmatched. The CDR3 coding sequence is TGTGCCAGCAGTCTTGACAGGGGGGCGACCAATGAGCAGTTCTTC. Protein product: CASSLDRGATNEQFF.

This clonotype turned up a few times. The chain is built from TRBV7-9 and TRBJ1-5; TRBD1 might be the D (5 bases). V lost 1 base and J 3 bases, leaving 16 bases between the germline ends. CDR3 length: 17 residues. Germline CDR1 is SEHNR and CDR2 is FQNEAQ (reference sequence). The CDR3 here is CASSLEGTGSVNQPQHF. The CDR3 DNA sequence: TGTGCCAGCAGCTTAGAGGGGACGGGCTCCGTCAATCAGCCCCAGCATTTT.

Note on this clonotype: A read error may explain this, as a much larger clone is one base away. The genes are TRBV7-7 and TRBJ2-3, with D tentatively TRBD2 (6 bases). The V gene's germline CDR1 is SSHAT and CDR2 FNYEAQ (reference sequence). This CDR3 has 13 amino acids. The CDR3 protein is CASGQGRTDTQYF. CDR3 in DNA: TGTGCTAGCGGCCAGGGCCGCACAGATACGCAGTATTTT. Complete variable domain (other parts from reference TRBV7-7 and TRBJ2-3): GAGVSQSPRYKVTKRGQDVTLRCDPISSHATLYWYQQALGQGPEFLTYFNYEAQPDKSGLPSDRFSAERPEGSISTLTIQRTEQRDSAMYRCASGQGRTDTQYFGPGTRLTVL.

CDR3 in amino acids: CSVSLSGQGHGYTF. The CDR3 DNA reads as TGCAGCGTCTCGCTTTCGGGACAGGGACATGGCTACACCTTC. The chain joins TRBV29-1 to TRBJ1-2, with TRBD1 matching 9 bases. Germline CDR1 reads SQVTM; CDR2 reads ANQGSEA. The CDR3 extends over 14 amino acids. V dropped 6 bases and J dropped 6; count of bases not matched to a gene: 11.

The genes are TRBV12-3 or TRBV12-4 and TRBJ2-4; a weak D match, TRBD1 (5 bases). With 3 bases removed from V and 4 bases from J, the gap between germline ends came to 10 bases. The CDR3 extends over 14 amino acids. The CDR3: CASSFRAGKNIQYF. As DNA, the CDR3 is TGTGCCAGCAGTTTTAGGGCAGGGAAAAACATTCAGTACTTC.

V usage is TRBV11-2 and J usage is TRBJ2-6, with no clear D. Germline V lookup: CDR1 SGHAT, CDR2 FQNNGV. V lost 4 bases to trimming and J lost 0 bases, with 10 bases between them. CDR3 length: 16 amino acids. Here the CDR3 reads CASSSQPSSGANVLTF. CDR3 DNA: TGTGCCAGCAGCTCTCAGCCGAGCTCTGGGGCCAACGTCCTGACTTTC.

This clonotype has a single count. The chain uses TRBV20-1 and TRBJ2-3; D not certain. V was pared by 5 bases and J by 5 bases, with 17 bases between. Per germline, CDR1 DFQATT and CDR2 SNEGSKA (reference sequence). The CDR3 contains 14 residues. CDR3 DNA: TGCAGTGCTCATCAGGTCGCTTGGGGAGATACGCAGTATTTT. Translated: CSAHQVAWGDTQYF.

At least ten counts were recorded for this clonotype. The rearrangement uses TRBV7-2 and TRBJ1-2; D gene ambiguous. CDR1 and CDR2 from the germline V gene are SGHTA and FQGNSA. The CDR3 covers 16 residues. Trimming left V 0 bases short and J 7 bases short, with 18 bases between. The CDR3 DNA follows: TGTGCCAGCAGCTTAGCGCGTGGAGTGCGGGGATTTGGCTACACCTTC. It encodes CASSLARGVRGFGYTF.

This clonotype has at least ten counts. The V gene is TRBV3-1, the J gene TRBJ2-3; either TRBD1 or TRBD2 may fit D (5 bases each). Trimming took off 4 bases at V and 2 bases at J, with 13 bases between the two ends. The CDR3 is made up of 15 amino acids. Germline CDR1 reads LGHDT; CDR2 reads YNNKEL (reference sequence). The CDR3 protein is CASSRFEGSTDTQYF. The DNA of the CDR3 is TGTGCCAGCAGCCGGTTTGAGGGGTCCACAGATACGCAGTATTTT.

This clonotype was observed many times. The genes are TRBV20-1 and TRBJ2-1, with a possible D match to TRBD2 (6 bases). Trimming cost V 4 bases and J 0 bases, with 22 bases left between them. The CDR3 is 18 residues long. Looked up from germline, CDR1 is DFQATT and CDR2 is SNEGSKA (reference sequence). The CDR3 DNA reads TGCAGTGCTAAATCCAGAAGGGGCGGGGCAAGCTCCTACAATGAGCAGTTCTTC. Translation gives CSAKSRRGGASSYNEQFF.

Only one count was recorded for this clonotype. V is TRBV7-2 and J is TRBJ2-7; the match to TRBD1 covers 9 bases. Per the germline V gene, CDR1 is SGHTA and CDR2 is FQGNSA. The CDR3 runs 15 residues. Trimming took 3 bases from V and 7 from J; bases not matched to a gene: 10. The CDR3 protein is CASSLGGQGMREQYF. CDR3 DNA sequence: TGTGCCAGCAGCTTGGGGGGACAGGGCATGAGGGAGCAGTACTTC.

As for this clonotype: The germline gene is not matched at one end of the junction; a read error may be the cause. J is TRBJ1-2 and V is TRBV2; D remains ambiguous. The length of the CDR3 is 12 residues. Germline CDR1 is SNHLY and CDR2 is FYNNEI. The CDR3 DNA sequence: TGTGCCAGCGGTGAAGAAGTCTATGGCTACACCTTC. Translating it yields CASGEEVYGYTF.

This clonotype was picked up a small number of times. The gene calls are TRBV14 and TRBJ1-4; 7 bases align to TRBD1. In germline, CDR1 is SGHDN, CDR2 FVKESK. The CDR3 length is 16 residues. Trimming removed 4 bases from V and 3 bases from J; junction bases left unmatched: 8. CDR3 protein: CASSRQGLLANEKLFF. CDR3 bases: TGTGCCAGCAGCCGACAGGGTTTGCTGGCTAATGAAAAACTGTTTTTT.